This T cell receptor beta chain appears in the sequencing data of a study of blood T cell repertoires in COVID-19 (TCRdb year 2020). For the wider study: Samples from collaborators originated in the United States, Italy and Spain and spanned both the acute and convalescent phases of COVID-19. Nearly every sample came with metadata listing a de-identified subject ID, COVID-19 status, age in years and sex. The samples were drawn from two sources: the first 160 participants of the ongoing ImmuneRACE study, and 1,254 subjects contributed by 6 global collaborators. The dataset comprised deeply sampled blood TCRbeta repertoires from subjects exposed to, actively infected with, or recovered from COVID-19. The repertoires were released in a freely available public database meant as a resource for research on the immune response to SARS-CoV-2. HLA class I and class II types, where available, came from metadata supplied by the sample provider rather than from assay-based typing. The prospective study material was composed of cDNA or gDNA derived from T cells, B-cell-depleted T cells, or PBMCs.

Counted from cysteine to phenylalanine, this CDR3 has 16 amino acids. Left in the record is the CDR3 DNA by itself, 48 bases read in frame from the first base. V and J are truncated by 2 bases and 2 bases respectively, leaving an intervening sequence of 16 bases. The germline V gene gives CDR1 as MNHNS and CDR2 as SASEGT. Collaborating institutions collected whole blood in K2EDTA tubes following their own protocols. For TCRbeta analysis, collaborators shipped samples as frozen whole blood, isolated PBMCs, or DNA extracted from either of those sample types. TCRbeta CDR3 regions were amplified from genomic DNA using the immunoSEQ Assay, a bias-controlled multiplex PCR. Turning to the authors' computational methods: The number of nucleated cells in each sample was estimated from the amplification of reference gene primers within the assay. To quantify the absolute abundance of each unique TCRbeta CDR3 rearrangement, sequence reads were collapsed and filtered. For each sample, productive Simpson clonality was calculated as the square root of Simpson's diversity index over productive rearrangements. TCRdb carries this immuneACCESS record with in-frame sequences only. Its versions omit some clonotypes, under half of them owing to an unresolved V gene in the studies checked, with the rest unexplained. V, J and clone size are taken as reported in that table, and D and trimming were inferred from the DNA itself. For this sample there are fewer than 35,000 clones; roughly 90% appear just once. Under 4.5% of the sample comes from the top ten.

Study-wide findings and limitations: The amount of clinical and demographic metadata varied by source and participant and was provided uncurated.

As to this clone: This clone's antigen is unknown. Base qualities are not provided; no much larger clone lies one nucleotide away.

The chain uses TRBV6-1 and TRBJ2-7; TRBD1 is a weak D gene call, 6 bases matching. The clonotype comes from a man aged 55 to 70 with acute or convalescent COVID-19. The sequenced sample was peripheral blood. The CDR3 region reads CASSEPGTPKTYEQYF. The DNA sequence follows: TGTGCCAGCAGTGAACCCGGGACACCCAAGACCTACGAGCAGTACTTC.